The 10 T cell receptor beta chains in this list originate from one sample, sequenced in a study of beta chain features in type 1 diabetes. Study findings and constraints: Shortening that was moderate but significant affected the TCRB CDR3s of Type 1 diabetes patients in all four CD4+ subsets.

What was sequenced were expressed TCRB transcripts, since all of the isolated RNA had been reverse transcribed. TCRdb's table, derived via immunoSEQ multiplex PCR, lists solely in-frame clones and lacks some. The sample includes 300,000 or so clones, roughly 14% of them seen just once. Their target antigens are unknown. Sequences were obtained from naive CD4+ T cells from blood. These receptors all stem from a young woman with type 1 diabetes.

The genes are TRBV7-2 and TRBJ2-1, with TRBD2 matching over 13 bases. The CDR3 consists of 16 residues. The germline V gene has CDR1 SGHTA and CDR2 FQGNSA. Trimming removed 5 bases from V and 7 bases from J; junction bases left unmatched: 8. The CDR3, as DNA: TGTGCCAGCAGCCCACCCTGGGGACTAGCGGGAAATGAGCAGTTCTTC. Protein product: CASSPPWGLAGNEQFF.

This clone was seen a handful of times. This rearrangement joins TRBV29-1 to TRBJ2-2, with 7 nucleotides matching TRBD2. The CDR3 length is 13 residues. CDR1 and CDR2 (germline): SQVTM, ANQGSEA. V dropped 7 bases and J dropped 7; count of bases not matched to a gene: 9. CDR3 coding DNA: TGCAGCGCGGGGGGAGGGTTTTTCGGGGAGCTGTTTTTT. Amino acids: CSAGGGFFGELFF.

The chain employs TRBV19 and TRBJ1-1, with D possibly matching TRBD1 (6 bases). This CDR3 region has 14 residues. Trimming removed 6 bases at V and 1 base at J, with 12 bases between. CDR1 and CDR2 (germline): LNHDA, SQIVND (reference sequence). This CDR3 is CASRRDRRNTEAFF. The CDR3 bases are TGTGCCAGTAGGAGAGACAGGAGGAACACTGAAGCTTTCTTT.

This clone has more than one count but fewer than ten. V and J are TRBV19 and TRBJ2-5, with a possible D match to TRBD2 (5 bases). Trimming left V 1 base short and J 5 bases short, with 14 bases between. The CDR3 has 15 residues. Germline V lookup: CDR1 LNHDA, CDR2 SQIVND (reference sequence). The CDR3: CASSIVGLTGETQYF. DNA for the CDR3: TGTGCCAGTAGTATAGTTGGACTGACTGGGGAGACCCAGTACTTC.

The chain is built from TRBV30 and TRBJ2-1; tentatively, D is TRBD2 (6 bases). This CDR3 has 12 residues. Between the trimmed V and J ends, which lost 4 bases and 9 bases, there was a span of 13 bases. CDR1 is GTSNPN and CDR2 is SVGIG in the germline V gene (reference sequence). CDR3 sequence reads: CAWTLFGGEQFF. The CDR3 DNA sequence: TGTGCCTGGACCCTCTTCGGGGGTGAGCAGTTCTTC.

The chain uses TRBV28 and TRBJ1-2; tentative D call: TRBD1 (5 bases). In germline, CDR1 is MDHEN, CDR2 SYDVKM. Trimming stripped 2 bases from V and 8 bases from J, with 12 bases between. CDR3 length equals 13 residues. CDR3: CASSLDSSPGYTF. The CDR3 DNA reads as TGTGCCAGCAGTTTAGACAGCAGTCCCGGCTACACCTTC.

This chain joins TRBV4-3 and TRBJ2-7; 11 bases match TRBD2. There are 19 residues in the CDR3. The V and J ends lost 4 bases and 3 bases, in that order; junction bases with no gene match: 17. Germline V gene lookup returns CDR1 LGHNA and CDR2 YSLEER. CDR3 DNA: TGCGCCAGCAGCCGGAATTCCAAACTAGCGGGAGAGGGTCACTACGAGCAGTACGTC. It is translated as CASSRNSKLAGEGHYEQYV.

The V call is TRBV7-8, the J call TRBJ2-2; tentatively, D is TRBD1 (6 bases). The germline CDR1 and CDR2 sequences are SGHVS and FQNEAQ. Trimming shortened V by 1 base and J by 6 bases, and 15 bases separated the two germline ends. The CDR3 spans 16 residues. Here the CDR3 reads CASSLDRVKVSGELFF. CDR3 in DNA: TGTGCCAGCAGCTTAGACAGGGTGAAGGTTTCCGGGGAGCTGTTTTTT. Together with reference TRBV7-8 and TRBJ2-2, the CDR3 gives the full variable domain: GAGVSQSPRYKVAKRGQDVALRCDPISGHVSLFWYQQALGQGPEFLTYFQNEAQLDKSGLPSDRFFAERPEGSVSTLKIQRTQQEDSAVYLCASSLDRVKVSGELFFGEGSRLTVL.

About this clone: Other DNA sequences in this specimen translate into the identical CDR3. The chain has TRBV5-4 and TRBJ2-1, with 9 bases matching TRBD1. CDR1 is SGHNT, CDR2 YYREEE, per germline (reference sequence). Trimming took 5 bases from V and 1 from J; bases not matched to a gene: 4. The CDR3 is 15 amino acids. The DNA for the CDR3 is TGTGCCAGCAGTTCCGGACAGGGGTCCTACAATGAGCAGTTCTTC. Translated: CASSSGQGSYNEQFF.

The chain has TRBV12-5 and TRBJ1-2; 8 bases fit TRBD1. The junction had 5 bases not matched to a gene; V was cut back by 0 bases and J by 8 bases. Per the germline V gene, CDR1 is LGHNT and CDR2 is FRNRAP. The CDR3 runs to 14 residues. This CDR3 is CASGLVSGQAGYTF. The CDR3 region has the DNA TGTGCTAGTGGTTTGGTCTCGGGACAGGCGGGCTACACCTTC.